The T cell receptor (beta chain) under discussion was sequenced for a study of blood T cell repertoires in COVID-19. About the research overall: Donors in the United States, Italy and Spain gave samples during acute or convalescent COVID-19.

How the authors handled the data: How many nucleated cells were present was estimated from reference gene primer amplification. TCRdb keeps only in-frame clones here, not all; method: immunoSEQ multiplex PCR. V, J and clone size reflect that table, while D and trimming were determined from the DNA. The data contain 60,000 or so clones, about 74% of them singletons. CDR3 length equals 15 residues. V lost 5 bases and J lost 7; bases outside the gene matches: 9. CDR1 is MNHEY, CDR2 SVGEGT, per germline. This clonotype originated in an elderly woman with acute or convalescent COVID-19. The material sequenced was peripheral blood. The chain joins TRBV6-2 or TRBV6-3 to TRBJ2-1; 9 bases line up with TRBD2. The CDR3 spells CASSRGGASRNEQFF. The CDR3 DNA reads as TGTGCCAGCAGTCGCGGGGGGGCTAGCCGTAATGAGCAGTTCTTC.